A single sample gave rise to the 14 T cell receptor beta chains below, sequenced in a study of control samples from healthy donors and cancer patients (dated by TCRdb to about 2020). Library creation used the immunoSEQ multiplex PCR assay. Sourced from immuneACCESS, this table was stored by TCRdb with only in-frame sequences that have V and J called. A share of the clones is absent; for the studies checked, an unresolved V gene accounts for under half, and the remainder has no known explanation. The sample table records more than 95,000 clones; roughly 90% of these occur just once. The ten largest clones add up to 1.5% to 2% of the sample. Sequencing input: blood. The receptors were gathered from a man aged 18 to 29 in good health.

The rearrangement joins TRBV28 to TRBJ2-7, with D tentatively TRBD1 or TRBD2 (7 bases each). The CDR3 covers 14 residues. Germline V lookup: CDR1 MDHEN, CDR2 SYDVKM. Between the trimmed V and J ends, which lost 5 bases and 4 bases, there was a span of 15 bases. The CDR3 DNA is TGTGCCAGCAGTCGCCGACAGGGAGGGTACGAGCAGTACTTC. This codes for CASSRRQGGYEQYF.

This chain connects TRBV6-5 to TRBJ1-2; D unresolved. The V and J ends lost 4 bases and 4 bases respectively, with 13 bases between them. The germline V gene encodes CDR1 MNHEY and CDR2 SVGAGI. CDR3 length: 14 residues. This chain's CDR3 is CASSLGQSSYGYTF. The CDR3 DNA is TGTGCCAGCAGTTTGGGCCAATCCAGCTATGGCTACACCTTC.

J is TRBJ2-7 and V is TRBV3-1 (or the pseudogene TRBV3-2); possibly TRBD2 for D (5 bases). Germline V gene lookup returns CDR1 LGHDT and CDR2 YNNKEL (reference sequence). The CDR3 extends over 12 amino acids. V lost 4 bases and J lost 6, with 10 bases in between. CDR3 bases: TGTGCCAGCAGCCTTCGGACTGGCGAGCAGTACTTC. Protein product: CASSLRTGEQYF.

The V gene is TRBV18, the J gene TRBJ2-7, with D tentatively TRBD1 (6 bases). The CDR3 consists of 16 residues. Germline V gene data show CDR1 as KGHSH and CDR2 as LQKENI. Trimming removed 6 bases from V and 1 base from J, with 19 bases in between. CDR3 in amino acids: CASSHDRTAVSYEQYF. The CDR3 DNA follows: TGTGCCAGCTCTCACGACAGGACGGCAGTATCCTACGAGCAGTACTTC.

The genes are TRBV25-1 and TRBJ1-1; D unresolved. This CDR3 has 13 amino acids. CDR1 is MGHDK and CDR2 is SYGVNS in the germline V gene. Trimming stripped 5 bases from V and 7 bases from J, with 14 bases between. In nucleotides, the CDR3 is TGTGCCAGCAGTCTCGACCTTAACGGTGAAGCTTTCTTT. Encoded protein: CASSLDLNGEAFF. The variable domain in full, completed from reference TRBV25-1 and TRBJ1-1, reads EADIYQTPRYLVIGTGKKITLECSQTMGHDKMYWYQQDPGMELHLIHYSYGVNSTEKGDLSSESTVSRIRTEHFPLTLESARPSHTSQYLCASSLDLNGEAFFGQGTRLTVV.

The genes are TRBV27 and TRBJ2-2, with D perhaps TRBD1 or TRBD2 (6 bases each). CDR1 and CDR2 (germline): MNHEY, SMNVEV (reference sequence). This CDR3 has 15 amino acids. V lost 6 bases, J lost 4 bases, and 15 bases lay in between. The CDR3 nucleotides are TGTGCCAGCAGACTAAGGGGGGCGGGCACCGGGGAGCTGTTTTTT. This sequence encodes CASRLRGAGTGELFF.

This clone was picked up a small number of times. The J gene is TRBJ2-3, the V gene TRBV6-4; 8 nucleotides line up with TRBD2. The germline gives CDR1 MRHNA, CDR2 SNTAGT. This CDR3 region has 13 residues. V gave up 4 bases and J gave up 6 bases; unmatched junction bases: 3. In nucleotides, the CDR3 is TGTGCCAGCAGTGGTAGCGGGACCGATACGCAGTATTTT. This encodes CASSGSGTDTQYF.

The sample holds one count of this clone. The chain joins TRBV19 to TRBJ2-4, with a weak D call TRBD2 (5 bases). Germline assignment: CDR1 LNHDA and CDR2 SQIVND (reference sequence). The CDR3 sequence is 14 residues long. Trimming took 4 bases from V and 3 from J, leaving 10 bases between them. CDR3 sequence (DNA): TGTGCCAGTAGTACCGGGGTATACAAAAACATTCAGTACTTC. Translation: CASSTGVYKNIQYF.

CDR3 loop: CASSVDLGGTSSTGELFF. CDR3 bases: TGTGCCAGCAGCGTCGATTTAGGGGGGACTAGTTCCACCGGGGAGCTGTTTTTT. This chain joins TRBV21-1 and TRBJ2-2; the table assigns TRBD2, which was not confirmed against the DNA. TRBV21-1 is reported as a pseudogene. The CDR3 loop spans 18 amino acids.

The CDR3 loop is CASSSRTATSGNTIYF. The CDR3 nucleotides read TGCGCCAGCAGCTCTCGGACGGCTACCTCTGGAAACACCATATATTTT. This chain joins TRBV5-1 and TRBJ1-3; D is ambiguous. The V end lost 3 bases, the J end lost 0 bases, and 13 bases lay between the germline ends. The CDR3 extends over 16 amino acids. Looked up from germline, CDR1 is SGHRS and CDR2 is YFSETQ.

This clone was detected a few times. Different DNA sequences within this sample yield the same CDR3. The chain has TRBV25-1 and TRBJ2-7; 7 bases map to TRBD1. Germline assignment: CDR1 MGHDK and CDR2 SYGVNS. The CDR3 runs to 15 residues. V trimming: 8 bases; J trimming: 0 bases; junction bases outside the gene matches: 10. CDR3 protein: CASSEGQAASYEQYF. DNA of the CDR3: TGTGCCAGCTCCGAAGGACAGGCCGCCTCCTACGAGCAGTACTTC.

This clone was counted only a few times. The chain recombines TRBV14 with TRBJ2-1, with 10 bases lining up with TRBD2. V gave up 1 base and J gave up 4 bases; unmatched junction bases: 7. Germline CDR1 and CDR2: SGHDN and FVKESK. This CDR3 is built from 17 residues. CDR3 nucleotides: TGTGCCAGCAGCCAAGGACTAGCGGGCGGATCTTACAATGAGCAGTTCTTC. Residues: CASSQGLAGGSYNEQFF.

This clone was detected only once. The J gene is TRBJ1-3, the V gene TRBV5-1; TRBD1 aligns across 9 bases. Per germline, CDR1 SGHRS and CDR2 YFSETQ. J lost 7 bases, V lost 1 base, and 3 bases had no gene match. The CDR3 is 14 residues long. CDR3 sequence: CASSLTGGANTIYF. CDR3 nucleotide sequence: TGCGCCAGCAGCTTGACAGGGGGCGCGAACACCATATATTTT.

The rearrangement joins TRBV12-3 or TRBV12-4 to TRBJ2-7; D remains unclear. V lost 3 bases to trimming and J lost 2 bases, with 8 bases between them. There are 13 residues in the CDR3. CDR3 coding DNA: TGTGCCAGCAGTTTGACGGCTCCCTACGAGCAGTACTTC. It is translated as CASSLTAPYEQYF.